What follows are 10 T cell receptor beta chains derived from one specimen sequenced in a study of blood T cell repertoires in COVID-19. The method was immunoSEQ multiplex PCR; TCRdb's version includes in-frame clones alone and lacks a portion of them. The table lists about 70,000 clones, about 86% of them singletons. Sequenced input: peripheral blood. The receptors originated from a man in his sixties or seventies with active COVID-19.

V and J are TRBV9 and TRBJ2-3, with 12 bases fitting TRBD2. Per the germline V gene, CDR1 is SGDLS and CDR2 is YYNGEE. The length of the CDR3 is 17 residues. The V gene end was trimmed by 4 bases and the J gene end by 6 bases; junction bases not matched to a gene: 12. The CDR3 here is CASSTMTSGRGVDTQYF. CDR3 in DNA: TGTGCCAGCAGCACCATGACTAGCGGGAGAGGGGTGGATACGCAGTATTTT. Full variable domain (rest looked up from reference TRBV9 and TRBJ2-3): DSGVTQTPKHLITATGQRVTLRCSPRSGDLSVYWYQQSLDQGLQFLIQYYNGEERAKGNILERFSAQQFPDLHSELNLSSLELGDSALYFCASSTMTSGRGVDTQYFGPGTRLTVL.

The V call is TRBV19, the J call TRBJ2-1; 11 nucleotides agree with TRBD2. The trim removed 6 bases at V and 3 bases at J, leaving 7 bases unmatched. The germline CDR1 and CDR2 sequences are LNHDA and SQIVND (reference sequence). The CDR3 has 16 residues. The CDR3 DNA is TGTGCCAGTAGCGTACTAGCGGGGGTGATCTACAATGAGCAGTTCTTC. It translates to CASSVLAGVIYNEQFF.

The V and J genes are TRBV6-4 and TRBJ1-2; a possible D gene is TRBD1 (5 bases). V lost 2 bases, J lost 4 bases, and 5 bases lay in between. The CDR3 has 12 residues. Germline V gene lookup returns CDR1 MRHNA and CDR2 SNTAGT. CDR3 DNA sequence: TGTGCCAGCAGTGACAGGGGCTATGGCTACACCTTC. Protein: CASSDRGYGYTF.

In nucleotides, the CDR3 is TGTGCCAGCAGCCCTCGGACTAGCGGGAGGGGGGGCACAGATACGCAGTATTTT. Its translation: CASSPRTSGRGGTDTQYF. V usage is TRBV3-1 (or the pseudogene TRBV3-2) and J usage is TRBJ2-3; 15 nucleotides align to TRBD2. Per the germline V gene, CDR1 is LGHDT and CDR2 is YNNKEL (reference sequence). This CDR3 region has 18 residues. Losses at the gene ends were 4 bases for V and 1 base for J; bases not matched to a gene: 6.

The chain recombines TRBV2 with TRBJ2-1, with D tentatively TRBD2 (6 bases). Germline-derived CDR1 and CDR2 are SNHLY and FYNNEI. V was cut by 8 bases and J by 4 bases, with 6 bases left in between. The CDR3 is 11 residues long. The CDR3 nucleotides read TGTGCCAGCGGGGGGTACAATGAGCAGTTCTTC. Encoded protein: CASGGYNEQFF.

The V and J genes are TRBV27 and TRBJ2-5; 14 bases match TRBD2. Germline V gives CDR1 MNHEY, CDR2 SMNVEV (reference sequence). Trimming cost V 2 bases and J 4 bases; bases outside gene matches: 9. The CDR3 spans 18 residues. The CDR3 region has the DNA TGTGCCAGCAGTTTACCGGGACTAGCGGGAGTTGGGGGAGAGACCCAGTACTTC. This sequence encodes CASSLPGLAGVGGETQYF.

J is TRBJ2-3 and V is TRBV7-2; D is possibly TRBD2 (6 bases). CDR3 size: 16 residues. V lost 6 bases, J lost 6 bases, and 22 bases lay in between. Germline lookup yields CDR1 SGHTA and CDR2 FQGNSA. CDR3 sequence reads: CASSWASALGMDTQYF. CDR3 in DNA: TGTGCCAGCAGTTGGGCTAGCGCCCTCGGGATGGATACGCAGTATTTT.

The CDR3 nucleotides read TGTGCCAGCAGTGAGGGGCCCTTCACAGATACGCAGTATTTT. This encodes CASSEGPFTDTQYF. The chain is built from TRBV6-4 and TRBJ2-3; possible D gene TRBD1, 5 bases. V lost 3 bases and J 2 bases, leaving 9 bases between the germline ends. Germline V CDR1 and CDR2: MRHNA, SNTAGT. CDR3 size: 14 residues.

Concerning this clone itself: A junction boundary mismatches the germline segment, possibly from a read error. This chain joins TRBV7-7 and TRBJ2-2; TRBD1 matches 8 bases. This CDR3 has 16 amino acids. Germline values: CDR1 SSHAT, CDR2 FNYEAQ (reference sequence). The CDR3 is CASSPRTGSDTGELFF. The CDR3 DNA reads as TGTGCTAGCAGCCCGAGGACAGGGTCGGACACCGGGGAGCTGTTTTTT.

The rearrangement links TRBV6-5 to TRBJ1-1; possible D gene TRBD1, 5 bases. The CDR3 spans 13 residues. CDR1 is MNHEY and CDR2 is SVGAGI in the germline V gene. V was pared by 0 bases and J by 4 bases, with 6 bases between. The CDR3: CASSYSGGTEAFF. The CDR3 DNA reads as TGTGCCAGCAGTTACTCGGGGGGCACTGAAGCTTTCTTT.